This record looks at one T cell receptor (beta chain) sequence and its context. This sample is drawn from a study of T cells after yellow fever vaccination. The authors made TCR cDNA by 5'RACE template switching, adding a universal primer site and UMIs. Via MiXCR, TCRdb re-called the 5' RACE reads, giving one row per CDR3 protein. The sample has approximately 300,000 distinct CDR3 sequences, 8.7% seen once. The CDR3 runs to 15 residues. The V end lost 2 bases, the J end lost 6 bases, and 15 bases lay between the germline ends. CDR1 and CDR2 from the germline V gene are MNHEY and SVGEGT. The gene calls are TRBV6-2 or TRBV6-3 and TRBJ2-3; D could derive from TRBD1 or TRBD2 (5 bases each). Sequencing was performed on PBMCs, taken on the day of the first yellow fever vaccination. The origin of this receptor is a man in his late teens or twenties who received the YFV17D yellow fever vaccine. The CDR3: CASSYHSVGTDTQYF. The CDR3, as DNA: TGTGCCAGCAGTTACCACTCGGTTGGGACGGATACGCAGTATTTT.